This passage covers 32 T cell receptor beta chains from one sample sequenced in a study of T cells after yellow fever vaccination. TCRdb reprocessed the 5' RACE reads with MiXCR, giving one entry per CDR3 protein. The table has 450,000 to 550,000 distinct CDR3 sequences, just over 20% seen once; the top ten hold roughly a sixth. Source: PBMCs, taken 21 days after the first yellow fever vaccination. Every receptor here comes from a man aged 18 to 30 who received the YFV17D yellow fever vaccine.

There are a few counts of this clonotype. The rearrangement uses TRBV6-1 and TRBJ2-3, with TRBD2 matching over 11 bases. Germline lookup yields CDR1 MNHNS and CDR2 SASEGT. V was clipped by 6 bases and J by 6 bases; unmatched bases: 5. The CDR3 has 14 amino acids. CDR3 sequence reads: CASRNLAGGDTQYF. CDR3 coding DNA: TGTGCCAGCAGGAATCTAGCGGGGGGTGATACGCAGTATTTT.

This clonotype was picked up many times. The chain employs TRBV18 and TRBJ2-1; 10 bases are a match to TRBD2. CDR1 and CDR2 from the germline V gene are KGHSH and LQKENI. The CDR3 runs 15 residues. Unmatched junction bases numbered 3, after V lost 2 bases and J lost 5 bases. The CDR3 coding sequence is TGTGCCAGCTCACCATCTAGCGGGGGAGACAATGAGCAGTTCTTC. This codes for CASSPSSGGDNEQFF.

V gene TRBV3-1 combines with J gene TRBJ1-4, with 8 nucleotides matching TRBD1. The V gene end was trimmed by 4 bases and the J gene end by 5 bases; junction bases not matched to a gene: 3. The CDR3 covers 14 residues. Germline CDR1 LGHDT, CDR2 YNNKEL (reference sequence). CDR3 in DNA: TGTGCCAGCAGCCCGACAGGGGTCAATGAAAAACTGTTTTTT. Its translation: CASSPTGVNEKLFF.

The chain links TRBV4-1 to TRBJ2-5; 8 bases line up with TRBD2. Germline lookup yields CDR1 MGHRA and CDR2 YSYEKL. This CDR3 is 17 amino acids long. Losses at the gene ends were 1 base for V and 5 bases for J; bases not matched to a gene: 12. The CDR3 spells CASSQGRAKRERETQYF. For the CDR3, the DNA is TGCGCCAGCAGCCAAGGAAGGGCGAAGCGGGAGAGGGAGACCCAGTACTTC.

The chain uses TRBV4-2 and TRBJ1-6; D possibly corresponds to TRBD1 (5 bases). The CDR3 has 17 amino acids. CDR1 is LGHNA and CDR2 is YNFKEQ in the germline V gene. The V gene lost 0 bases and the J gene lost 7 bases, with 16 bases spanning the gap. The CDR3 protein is CASSQDSWQGDNSPLHF. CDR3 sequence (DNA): TGTGCCAGCAGCCAAGATTCTTGGCAGGGCGACAATTCACCCCTCCACTTT.

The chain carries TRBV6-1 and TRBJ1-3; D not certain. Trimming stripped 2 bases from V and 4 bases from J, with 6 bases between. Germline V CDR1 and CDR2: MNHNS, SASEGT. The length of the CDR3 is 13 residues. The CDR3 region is CASSEQSGNTIYF. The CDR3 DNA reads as TGTGCCAGCAGTGAACAGTCGGGAAACACCATATATTTT.

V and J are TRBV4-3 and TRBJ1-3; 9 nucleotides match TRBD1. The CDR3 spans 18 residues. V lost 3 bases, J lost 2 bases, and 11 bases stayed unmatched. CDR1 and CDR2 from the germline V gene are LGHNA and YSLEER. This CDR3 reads CASSQYRDREKAGNTIYF. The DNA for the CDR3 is TGCGCCAGCAGCCAGTACCGGGACAGGGAGAAGGCTGGAAACACCATATATTTT.

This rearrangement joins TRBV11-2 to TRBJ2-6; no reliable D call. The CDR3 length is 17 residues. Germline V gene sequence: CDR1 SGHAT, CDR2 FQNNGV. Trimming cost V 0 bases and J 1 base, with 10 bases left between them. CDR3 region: CASSLDSGWSGANVLTF. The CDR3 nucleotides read TGTGCCAGCAGCTTAGACTCCGGGTGGTCTGGGGCCAACGTCCTGACTTTC.

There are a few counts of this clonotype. CDR3 amino acids: CASRPPASTDTQYF. CDR3 coding DNA: TGTGCCAGCAGGCCCCCGGCTAGCACAGATACGCAGTATTTT. The chain employs TRBV7-2 and TRBJ2-3; unclear D gene. The germline V and J ends were trimmed by 6 bases and 0 bases, with 10 bases remaining between them. The CDR3 is made up of 14 amino acids. Germline values: CDR1 SGHTA, CDR2 FQGNSA.

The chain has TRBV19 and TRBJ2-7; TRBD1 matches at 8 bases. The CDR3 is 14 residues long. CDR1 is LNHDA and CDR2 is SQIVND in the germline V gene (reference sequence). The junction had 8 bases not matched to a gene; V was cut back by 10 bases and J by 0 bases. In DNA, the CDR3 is TGTGCCACCCGACAGGGGCCTAACTCCTACGAGCAGTACGTC. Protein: CATRQGPNSYEQYV.

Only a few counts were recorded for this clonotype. CDR3 DNA: TGCAGTGCTAGACGGCCAGGGGCCTACGAGCAGTACGTC. It specifies CSARRPGAYEQYV. The gene calls are TRBV20-1 and TRBJ2-7, with D tentatively TRBD1 (6 bases). The CDR3 is 13 residues long. Per germline, CDR1 DFQATT and CDR2 SNEGSKA (reference sequence). Trimming took off 2 bases at V and 2 bases at J, with 10 bases between the two ends.

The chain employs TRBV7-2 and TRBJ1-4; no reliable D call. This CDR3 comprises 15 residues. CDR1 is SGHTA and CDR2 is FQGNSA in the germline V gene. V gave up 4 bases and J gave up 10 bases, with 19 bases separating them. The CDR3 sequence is CASSSLGDSRRKLFF. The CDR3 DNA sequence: TGTGCCAGCAGCTCTCTCGGGGATTCACGACGAAAACTGTTTTTT.

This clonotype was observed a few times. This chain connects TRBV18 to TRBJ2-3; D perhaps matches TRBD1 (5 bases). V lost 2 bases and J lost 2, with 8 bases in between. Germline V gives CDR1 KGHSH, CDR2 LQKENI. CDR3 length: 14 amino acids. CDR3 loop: CASSPGHHTDTQYF. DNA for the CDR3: TGTGCCAGCTCACCAGGACACCACACAGATACGCAGTATTTT.

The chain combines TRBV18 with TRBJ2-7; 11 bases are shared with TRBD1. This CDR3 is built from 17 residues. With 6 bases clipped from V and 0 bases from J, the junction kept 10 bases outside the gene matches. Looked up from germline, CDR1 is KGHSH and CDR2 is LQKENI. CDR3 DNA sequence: TGTGCCAGCTCGCCAGCACCCGGGACAGGGGGCTCCTACGAGCAGTACTTC. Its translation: CASSPAPGTGGSYEQYF.

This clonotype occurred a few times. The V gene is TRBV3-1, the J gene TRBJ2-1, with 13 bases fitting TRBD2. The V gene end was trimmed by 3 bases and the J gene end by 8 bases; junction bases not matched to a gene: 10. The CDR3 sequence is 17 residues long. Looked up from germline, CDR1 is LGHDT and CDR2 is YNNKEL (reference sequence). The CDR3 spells CASSQQTSGGHLDEQFF. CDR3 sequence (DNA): TGTGCCAGCAGCCAGCAGACTAGCGGGGGGCATTTGGATGAGCAGTTCTTC.

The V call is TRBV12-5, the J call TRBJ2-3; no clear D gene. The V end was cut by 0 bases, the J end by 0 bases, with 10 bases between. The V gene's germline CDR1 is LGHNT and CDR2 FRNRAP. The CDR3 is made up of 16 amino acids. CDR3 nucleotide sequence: TGTGCTAGTGGTTTGGTACCGCGAGGAAGCACAGATACGCAGTATTTT. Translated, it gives CASGLVPRGSTDTQYF.

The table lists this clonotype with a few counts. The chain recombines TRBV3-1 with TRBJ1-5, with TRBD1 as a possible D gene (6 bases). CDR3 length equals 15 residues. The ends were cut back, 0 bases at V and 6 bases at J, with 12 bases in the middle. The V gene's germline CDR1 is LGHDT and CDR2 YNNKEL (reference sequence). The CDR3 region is CASSQDIGGGQPQHF. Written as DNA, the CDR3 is TGTGCCAGCAGCCAAGATATCGGGGGCGGTCAGCCCCAGCATTTT.

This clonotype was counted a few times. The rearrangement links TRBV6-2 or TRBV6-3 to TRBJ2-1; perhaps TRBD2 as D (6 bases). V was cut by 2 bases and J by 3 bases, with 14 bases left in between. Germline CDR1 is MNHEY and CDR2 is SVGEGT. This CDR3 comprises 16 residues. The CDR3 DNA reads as TGTGCCAGCAGTTACCCCGGACTGGGGGGCTACAATGAGCAGTTCTTC. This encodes CASSYPGLGGYNEQFF.

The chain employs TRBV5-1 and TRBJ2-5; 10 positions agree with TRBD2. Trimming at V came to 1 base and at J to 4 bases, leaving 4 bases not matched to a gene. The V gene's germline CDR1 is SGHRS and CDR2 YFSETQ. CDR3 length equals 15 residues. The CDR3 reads CASSLQRGGLETQYF. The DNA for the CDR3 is TGCGCCAGCAGCTTGCAGCGGGGGGGGTTAGAGACCCAGTACTTC. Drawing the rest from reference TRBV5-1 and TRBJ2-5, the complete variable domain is KAGVTQTPRYLIKTRGQQVTLSCSPISGHRSVSWYQQTPGQGLQFLFEYFSETQRNKGNFPGRFSGRQFSNSRSEMNVSTLELGDSALYLCASSLQRGGLETQYFGPGTRLLVL.

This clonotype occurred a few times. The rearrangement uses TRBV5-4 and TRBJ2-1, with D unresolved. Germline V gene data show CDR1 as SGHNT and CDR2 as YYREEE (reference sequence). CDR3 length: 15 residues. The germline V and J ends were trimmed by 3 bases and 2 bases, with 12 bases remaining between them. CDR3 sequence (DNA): TGTGCCAGCAGCTCCACGGGCCGAGCCTACAATGAGCAGTTCTTC. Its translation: CASSSTGRAYNEQFF.

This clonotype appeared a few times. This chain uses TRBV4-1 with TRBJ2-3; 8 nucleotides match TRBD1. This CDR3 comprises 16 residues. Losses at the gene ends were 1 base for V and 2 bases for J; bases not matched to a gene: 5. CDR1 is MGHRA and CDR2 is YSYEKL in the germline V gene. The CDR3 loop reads CASSQVPTGDTDTQYF. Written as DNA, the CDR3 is TGCGCCAGCAGCCAAGTCCCGACAGGGGACACAGATACGCAGTATTTT.

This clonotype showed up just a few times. CDR3 bases: TGTGCCAGCAGCTGCCCGACTAGCGGGGAGAACTACGAGCAGTACGTC. This encodes CASSCPTSGENYEQYV. The chain is built from TRBV7-2 and TRBJ2-7; 11 nucleotides agree with TRBD2. There are 16 residues in the CDR3. The ends lost 4 bases at V and 3 bases at J; junction bases unmatched: 8. Germline V gene lookup returns CDR1 SGHTA and CDR2 FQGNSA.

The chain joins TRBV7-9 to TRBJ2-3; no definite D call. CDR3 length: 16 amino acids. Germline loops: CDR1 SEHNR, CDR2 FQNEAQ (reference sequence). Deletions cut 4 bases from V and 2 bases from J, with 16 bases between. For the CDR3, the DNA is TGTGCCAGCAGCTCACTCGTCGGGCGATACACAGATACGCAGTATTTT. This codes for CASSSLVGRYTDTQYF.

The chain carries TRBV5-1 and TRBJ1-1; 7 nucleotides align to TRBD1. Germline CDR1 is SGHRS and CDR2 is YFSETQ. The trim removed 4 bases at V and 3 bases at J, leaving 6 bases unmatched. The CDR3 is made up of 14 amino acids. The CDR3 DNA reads TGCGCCAGCAGCCCCACCGGGACAGACACTGAAGCTTTCTTT. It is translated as CASSPTGTDTEAFF.

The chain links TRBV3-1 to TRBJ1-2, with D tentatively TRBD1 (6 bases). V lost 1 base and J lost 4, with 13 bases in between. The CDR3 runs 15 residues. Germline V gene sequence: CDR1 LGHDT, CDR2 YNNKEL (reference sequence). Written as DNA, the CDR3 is TGTGCCAGCAGCCAAGTTCCAGGGGCTAGCTATGGCTACACCTTC. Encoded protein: CASSQVPGASYGYTF. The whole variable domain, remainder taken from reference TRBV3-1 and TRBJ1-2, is DTAVSQTPKYLVTQMGNDKSIKCEQNLGHDTMYWYKQDSKKFLKIMFSYNNKELIINETVPNRFSPKSPDKAHLNLHINSLELGDSAVYFCASSQVPGASYGYTFGSGTRLTVV.

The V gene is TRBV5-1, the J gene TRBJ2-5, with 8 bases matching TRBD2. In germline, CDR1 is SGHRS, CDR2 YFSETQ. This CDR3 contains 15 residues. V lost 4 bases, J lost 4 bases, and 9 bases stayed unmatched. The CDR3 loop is CASSPFGGAGETQYF. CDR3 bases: TGCGCCAGCAGCCCCTTCGGGGGGGCCGGAGAGACCCAGTACTTC.

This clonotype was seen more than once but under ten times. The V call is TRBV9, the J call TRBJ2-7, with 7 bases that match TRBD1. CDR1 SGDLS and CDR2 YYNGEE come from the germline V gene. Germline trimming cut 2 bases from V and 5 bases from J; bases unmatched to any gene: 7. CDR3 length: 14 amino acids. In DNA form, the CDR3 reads TGTGCCAGCAGCGTCTCACAGGGGCCCCACGAGCAGTACTTC. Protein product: CASSVSQGPHEQYF.

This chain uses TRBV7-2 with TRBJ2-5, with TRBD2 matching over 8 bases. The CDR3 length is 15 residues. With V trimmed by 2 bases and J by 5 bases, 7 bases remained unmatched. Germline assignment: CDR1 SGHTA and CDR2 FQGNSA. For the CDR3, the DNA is TGTGCCAGCAGCTTAACCGGGGGGGCTGTGGAGACCCAGTACTTC. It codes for CASSLTGGAVETQYF.

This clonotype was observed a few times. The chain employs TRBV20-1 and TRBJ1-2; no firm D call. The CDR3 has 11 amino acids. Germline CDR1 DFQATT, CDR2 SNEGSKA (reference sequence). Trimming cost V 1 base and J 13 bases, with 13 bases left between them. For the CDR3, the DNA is TGCAGTGCTAGAGGAAGTCCGGAGGGCACCTTC. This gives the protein CSARGSPEGTF.

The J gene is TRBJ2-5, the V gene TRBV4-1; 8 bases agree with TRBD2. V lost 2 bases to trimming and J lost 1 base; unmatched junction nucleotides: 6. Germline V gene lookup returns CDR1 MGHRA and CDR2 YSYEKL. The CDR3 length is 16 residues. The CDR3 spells CASSQSRGGVQETQYF. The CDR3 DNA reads TGCGCCAGCAGCCAAAGCCGGGGGGGGGTCCAAGAGACCCAGTACTTC.

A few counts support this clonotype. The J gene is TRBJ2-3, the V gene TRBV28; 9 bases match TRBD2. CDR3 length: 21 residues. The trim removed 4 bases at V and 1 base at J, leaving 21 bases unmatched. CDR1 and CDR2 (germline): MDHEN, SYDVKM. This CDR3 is CASSSAFGSLTSGYGTDTQYF. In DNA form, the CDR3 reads TGTGCCAGCAGTTCCGCGTTTGGCAGCCTGACTAGCGGATACGGCACAGATACGCAGTATTTT.

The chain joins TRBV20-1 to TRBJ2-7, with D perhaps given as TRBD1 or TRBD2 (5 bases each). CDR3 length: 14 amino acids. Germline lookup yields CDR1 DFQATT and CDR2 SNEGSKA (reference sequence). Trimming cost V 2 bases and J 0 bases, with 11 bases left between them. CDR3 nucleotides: TGCAGTGCTAGAAAGGGGACGGTCTCCTACGAGCAGTACTTC. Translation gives CSARKGTVSYEQYF.